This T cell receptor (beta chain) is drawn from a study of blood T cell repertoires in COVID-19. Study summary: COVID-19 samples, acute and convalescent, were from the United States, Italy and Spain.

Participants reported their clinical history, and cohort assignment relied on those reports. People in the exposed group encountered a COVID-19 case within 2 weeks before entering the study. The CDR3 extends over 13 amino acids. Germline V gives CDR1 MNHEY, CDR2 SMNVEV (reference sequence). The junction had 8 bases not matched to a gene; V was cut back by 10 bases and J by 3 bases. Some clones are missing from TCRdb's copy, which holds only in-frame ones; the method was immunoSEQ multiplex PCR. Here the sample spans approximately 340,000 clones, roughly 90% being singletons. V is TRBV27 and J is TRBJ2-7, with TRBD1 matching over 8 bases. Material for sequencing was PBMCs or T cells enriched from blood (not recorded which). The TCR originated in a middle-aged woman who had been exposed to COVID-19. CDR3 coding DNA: TGTGCCACCAGGGGGCCGGACTACTACGAGCAGTACTTC. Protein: CATRGPDYYEQYF.